These T cell receptor beta chains were read from a single sample in a study of Ad26.COV2.S vaccination and SARS-CoV-2 variants. The assay was immunoSEQ multiplex PCR, and TCRdb's table has in-frame clones only and misses some. The table lists approximately 300,000 clones, around four fifths of them singletons. The material was peripheral blood, obtained in a trial of Ad26.COV2.S vaccine versus placebo. The receptors here all came from a person aged 18 to 59 who received the Ad26.COV2.S COVID-19 vaccine or a placebo. The CDR3 runs from the conserved cysteine through the conserved F or W. D genes are given only for firm matches. Where a row states a size, it is once, few, many or the class of an expanded clone; other rows omit it.

size	V	J	D	DNA	CDR3
-	TRBV7-9	TRBJ1-5	-	TGTGCCAGCAGCTACGCAGGGAATCAGCCCCAGCATTTT	CASSYAGNQPQHF
-	TRBV6-6	TRBJ2-3	TRBD2	TGTGCCAGCAGGGACCTTAGCGGGGGGGCGTGGGATACGCAGTATTTT	CASRDLSGGAWDTQYF
-	TRBV5-4	TRBJ1-2	-	TGTGCCAGCAGCCCAGGACAGCGGGATGGCTACACCTTC	CASSPGQRDGYTF
once	TRBV24-1	TRBJ2-2	-	TGTGCCACCAGTGGCGACAAGAACACCGGGGAGCTGTTTTTT	CATSGDKNTGELFF
-	TRBV7-9	TRBJ1-1	-	TGTGCCAGCACCGAGGGAGCCGAAGCTTTCTTT	CASTEGAEAFF
-	TRBV24-1	TRBJ2-6	-	TGTGCCACCGGGGCCTCTGGGGCCAACGTCCTGACTTTC	CATGASGANVLTF
-	TRBV6-5	TRBJ1-2	TRBD1	TGTGCCAGCAGGTACACAGGGGTTTATGGCTACACCTTC	CASRYTGVYGYTF
-	TRBV5-1	TRBJ1-4	-	TGCGCCAGCAGCTTGACGGGTGAAAAACTGTTTTTT	CASSLTGEKLFF
-	TRBV15	TRBJ1-5	-	TGTGCCACCAGCAGAGAGGCGGCAGGGCATAGCAATCAGCCCCAGCATTTT	CATSREAAGHSNQPQHF
once	TRBV5-4	TRBJ1-1	-	TGTGCCAGCAGCTTGAAGGGTAACACTGAAGCTTTCTTT	CASSLKGNTEAFF
once	TRBV3-1/TRBV3-2	TRBJ2-7	TRBD2	TGTGCCAGCAGCCAAGATTGGGTCGGGGGGAACGAGCAGTACTTC	CASSQDWVGGNEQYF
-	TRBV29-1	TRBJ1-1	-	TGCAGCGTTGCTTTCCAGGGCACTGAAGCTTTCTTT	CSVAFQGTEAFF
-	TRBV28	TRBJ1-6	-	TGTGCCAGCAGTTCCCGACGGGATAATTCACCCCTCCACTTT	CASSSRRDNSPLHF
-	TRBV19	TRBJ1-2	-	TGTGCCAGTAGCCTCCGTGAGAGGGTGAGTGGCTACACCTTC	CASSLRERVSGYTF
few	TRBV7-8	TRBJ2-7	TRBD2	TGTGCCAGCAGCCGGCTAGCGGGGGAGACCTACGAGCAGTACTTC	CASSRLAGETYEQYF
-	TRBV4-2	TRBJ1-4	-	TGTGCCAGCAGCCGAACAGAAAAACTGTTTTTT	CASSRTEKLFF
-	TRBV27	TRBJ1-6	-	TGTGCCAGCAGTTTTAGGAGTTGGGGGACCAATTCACCCCTCCACTTT	CASSFRSWGTNSPLHF
-	TRBV19	TRBJ2-1	-	TGTGCCACTGCGGGACTCACGAGGGGGTTGTTTAGGAATGAGCAGTTCTTC	CATAGLTRGLFRNEQFF
-	TRBV3-1/TRBV3-2	TRBJ1-1	TRBD1	TGTGCCAGCAGCCGACAGGGGGCCACTGAAGCTTTCTTT	CASSRQGATEAFF
-	TRBV29-1	TRBJ1-1	-	TGCAGCGTTGTTTGGGGGACTGAAGCTTTCTTT	CSVVWGTEAFF
-	TRBV7-8	TRBJ2-2	-	TGTGCCAGCAGTGAGGGGATCGGGGGTTACACCGGGGAGCTGTTTTTT	CASSEGIGGYTGELFF
-	TRBV9	TRBJ2-3	-	TGTGCCAGCAGCTCCTCAGACAGACGAGTACAAACGCAGTATTTT	CASSSSDRRVQTQYF
-	TRBV2	TRBJ1-5	-	TGTGCCAGCAGTGTCTGGGGTGGCAATCAGCCCCAGCATTTT	CASSVWGGNQPQHF
-	TRBV19	TRBJ1-4	TRBD1	TGTGCCAGTAGTCTCGGACAGGGGATTAATGAAAAACTGTTTTTT	CASSLGQGINEKLFF
-	TRBV29-1	TRBJ1-3	TRBD1	TGCAGCGCCCTCAGGGGGGGCCCTGGAAACACCATATATTTT	CSALRGGPGNTIYF
-	TRBV5-5	TRBJ2-2	-	TGTGCCAGCAGCAGACACAGGGTTGAGAACACCGGGGAGCTGTTTTTT	CASSRHRVENTGELFF
-	TRBV28	TRBJ2-7	TRBD2	TGTGCCAGCAGTGACGGCGGGGAGGGGCGGGCCGAGCAGTACTTC	CASSDGGEGRAEQYF
once	TRBV7-2	TRBJ1-1	-	TGTGCCAGCAGCTTAGGGCCGACATCGTCGGGCGCTGAAGCTTTCTTT	CASSLGPTSSGAEAFF
once	TRBV30	TRBJ1-3	TRBD1	TGTGCCTGGAGTCAGACAGGGAGCTCTGGAAACACCATATATTTT	CAWSQTGSSGNTIYF
-	TRBV6-1	TRBJ2-1	TRBD2	TGTGCCAGCAGTGAGCCGGGGGGGTGGTTTGAGCAGTTCTTC	CASSEPGGWFEQFF
-	TRBV9	TRBJ2-3	-	TGTGCCAGCTCGAAGGGGGGCGCAGCAGATACGCAGTATTTT	CASSKGGAADTQYF
-	TRBV30	TRBJ1-3	-	TGTGCCTGGATTGTACGCCCTGGAAACACCATATATTTT	CAWIVRPGNTIYF
few	TRBV9	TRBJ2-7	-	TGTGCCAGCAGCGTAGGGTCACAGGGAGTAGCCTACGAGCAGTACTTC	CASSVGSQGVAYEQYF
-	TRBV6-5	TRBJ2-7	-	TGTGCCAGCAGGCGCGGAGGAGCCCTCTCCTACGAGCAGTACTTC	CASRRGGALSYEQYF
-	TRBV2	TRBJ2-5	-	TGTGCCAGCAGTTCAGCGGAGACCCAGTACTTC	CASSSAETQYF
-	TRBV6-5	TRBJ2-2	TRBD1	TGTGCCAGCAGTTGGGGACAGGGGGTCCCCGGGGAGCTGTTTTTT	CASSWGQGVPGELFF
-	TRBV28	TRBJ1-1	-	TGTGCCAGCAGTCTACCCAACGGGGCGGGAAACACTGAAGCTTTCTTT	CASSLPNGAGNTEAFF
-	TRBV11-2	TRBJ1-6	TRBD1	TGTGCCAGCAGCACGGGACAGGGCTGGGTGAGGTCACCCCTCCACTTT	CASSTGQGWVRSPLHF
-	TRBV7-3	TRBJ2-2	-	TGTGCCAGCAGCTTGGATGCAGGGCGGATCACCGGGGAGCTGTTTTTT	CASSLDAGRITGELFF
-	TRBV18	TRBJ1-5	TRBD1	TGTGCCAGCTCACAGGCTACAGGGGGCAGTCAGCCCCAGCATTTT	CASSQATGGSQPQHF
-	TRBV6-1	TRBJ2-1	TRBD2	TGTGCCAGCAGTGAAGAGGCTAGCGGGGGTAGTGAGCAGTTCTTC	CASSEEASGGSEQFF
-	TRBV10-2	TRBJ2-1	-	TGCGCCAGCAGTGGGCCAGGGGATGAGCAGTTCTTC	CASSGPGDEQFF
-	TRBV19	TRBJ1-3	-	TGTGCCAGTAGTATAGTTGGTAAGCTCTCTGGAAACACCATATATTTT	CASSIVGKLSGNTIYF
once	TRBV7-3	TRBJ2-5	-	TGTGCCAGCAGCCAGCTCCGGGGTCCACAAGAGACCCAGTACTTC	CASSQLRGPQETQYF
few	TRBV27	TRBJ1-2	-	TGTGCCAGCAGTTCGTACAGTACCACAGCTAACTATGGCTACACCTTC	CASSSYSTTANYGYTF